One sample yielded the 32 T cell receptor beta chains listed below, sequenced in a study of cytomegalovirus exposure and HLA in healthy donors. The PCR ran on 60 Vbeta and 13 Jbeta primers. Method: immunoSEQ multiplex PCR; TCRdb's copy keeps in-frame clones and lacks some. The data show some 100,000 clones, over 75% seen once. The source material was PBMCs. The source of these receptors is a girl aged 2-10 years in good health and CMV-seropositive.

This clone appeared once. This chain connects TRBV29-1 to TRBJ2-1; weak D call: TRBD2 (6 bases). Trimming shortened V by 7 bases and J by 2 bases, and 9 bases separated the two germline ends. CDR3 length: 12 residues. Germline assignment: CDR1 SQVTM and CDR2 ANQGSEA. The CDR3: CSDLAAYNEQFF. CDR3 nucleotides: TGCAGCGATTTAGCGGCCTACAATGAGCAGTTCTTC.

The rearrangement links TRBV5-1 to TRBJ2-7; the match to TRBD1 covers 7 bases. Trimming cost V 7 bases and J 1 base; bases outside gene matches: 2. CDR1 is SGHRS, CDR2 YFSETQ, per germline. This CDR3 region has 12 residues. In nucleotides, the CDR3 is TGCGCCAGCCGGGACAGATCCTACGAGCAGTACTTC. It is translated as CASRDRSYEQYF.

The chain joins TRBV4-1 to TRBJ2-1, with a possible D match to TRBD2 (5 bases). There are 15 residues in the CDR3. CDR1 is MGHRA and CDR2 is YSYEKL in the germline V gene. Trimming cost V 1 base and J 7 bases, with 14 bases left between them. The CDR3 reads CASSQVTVDFNEQFF. CDR3 DNA sequence: TGCGCCAGCAGCCAAGTCACAGTGGACTTTAATGAGCAGTTCTTC.

The chain recombines TRBV5-6 with TRBJ2-3; TRBD2 might be the D (5 bases). Germline values: CDR1 SGHDT, CDR2 YYEEEE. The V end lost 2 bases, the J end lost 2 bases, and 9 bases lay between the germline ends. There are 14 residues in the CDR3. CDR3 amino acids: CASSLSSSTDTQYF. The CDR3 DNA sequence: TGTGCCAGCAGCTTATCTAGCTCCACAGATACGCAGTATTTT.

This clone is a singleton in its sample. J is TRBJ1-5 and V is TRBV6-1, with D tentatively TRBD1 (6 bases). V shed 3 bases and J shed 6 bases, with 15 bases lying between them. This CDR3 comprises 15 residues. The germline V gene has CDR1 MNHNS and CDR2 SASEGT. Here the CDR3 reads CASSDLTGKSQPQHF. CDR3 nucleotides: TGTGCCAGCAGTGATTTAACAGGGAAGAGTCAGCCCCAGCATTTT.

The J gene is TRBJ1-5, the V gene TRBV7-2; possible D gene TRBD1, 5 bases. Germline V lookup: CDR1 SGHTA, CDR2 FQGNSA. The V end lost 3 bases, the J end lost 0 bases, and 12 bases lay between the germline ends. CDR3 length: 16 amino acids. The CDR3 nucleotides read TGTGCCAGCAGCTTGGCTACAGGATATAGCAATCAGCCCCAGCATTTT. It is translated as CASSLATGYSNQPQHF.

Remarks on this clone: One junction end does not reproduce the germline sequence, and a read error may be involved. V gene TRBV6-5 combines with J gene TRBJ2-7; TRBD2 matches 9 bases. Germline CDR1 and CDR2: MNHEY and SVGAGI. CDR3 size: 14 residues. The CDR3 loop reads CASSQTHDSGRSHF. CDR3 in DNA: TGTGCCAGCAGTCAAACTCATGATAGCGGGAGATCGCACTTC.

This chain joins TRBV28 and TRBJ1-4; weak D call: TRBD1 (5 bases). Germline loops: CDR1 MDHEN, CDR2 SYDVKM. Trimming shortened V by 6 bases and J by 6 bases, and 8 bases separated the two germline ends. The CDR3 loop spans 12 amino acids. The CDR3 DNA follows: TGTGCCAGCAGGGGGCGATATGAAAAACTGTTTTTT. This codes for CASRGRYEKLFF.

The gene calls are TRBV30 and TRBJ1-1, with D perhaps TRBD1 (6 bases). Germline CDR1 and CDR2: GTSNPN and SVGIG (reference sequence). Trimming pared 4 bases from V and 2 bases from J, leaving 14 bases between. There are 14 residues in the CDR3. In nucleotides, the CDR3 is TGTGCCTGGATATCCAGGACAGTTAACACTGAAGCTTTCTTT. Residues: CAWISRTVNTEAFF.

V gene TRBV19 combines with J gene TRBJ2-1; 9 bases align to TRBD2. V shed 10 bases and J 0 bases; nucleotides not matched to a gene: 10. This CDR3 has 16 amino acids. CDR1 and CDR2 from the germline V gene are LNHDA and SQIVND (reference sequence). The CDR3 nucleotides read TGTGCCACTAAACCCTCTAGCGGGGTCTCCTACAATGAGCAGTTCTTC. It yields the protein CATKPSSGVSYNEQFF. The full variable domain, with the rest looked up from reference TRBV19 and TRBJ2-1, is DGGITQSPKYLFRKEGQNVTLSCEQNLNHDAMYWYRQDPGQGLRLIYYSQIVNDFQKGDIAEGYSVSREKKESFPLTVTSAQKNPTAFYLCATKPSSGVSYNEQFFGPGTRLTVL.

This clone has just a few counts. The chain is built from TRBV28 and TRBJ2-1; maybe TRBD2 (5 bases). CDR3 length equals 15 residues. Trimming removed 9 bases at V and 0 bases at J, with 15 bases between. Germline-derived CDR1 and CDR2 are MDHEN and SYDVKM. In DNA form, the CDR3 reads TGTGCCAGTCTCCTAAGCGGAAGCTCCTACAATGAGCAGTTCTTC. It yields the protein CASLLSGSSYNEQFF.

V and J are TRBV19 and TRBJ1-5; D may be TRBD1 (5 bases). In germline, CDR1 is LNHDA, CDR2 SQIVND (reference sequence). The CDR3 totals 15 residues. Trimming took off 2 bases at V and 8 bases at J, with 16 bases between the two ends. The CDR3 DNA is TGTGCCAGTAGTATAACCGACAGCCGTTTCGAGCCCCAGCATTTT. The encoded protein is CASSITDSRFEPQHF.

This chain joins TRBV9 and TRBJ2-7; a weak D match, TRBD2 (6 bases). Trimming cost V 3 bases and J 0 bases, with 22 bases left between them. The CDR3 loop spans 18 amino acids. CDR1 is SGDLS, CDR2 YYNGEE, per germline. The CDR3 reads CASSAPLEGAGSSYEQYF. The CDR3 DNA follows: TGTGCCAGCAGCGCTCCACTGGAGGGTGCCGGTAGCTCCTACGAGCAGTACTTC.

J is TRBJ1-1 and V is TRBV27; 7 bases are a match to TRBD1. This CDR3 region has 16 residues. V gave up 7 bases and J gave up 1 base; unmatched junction bases: 12. Germline lookup yields CDR1 MNHEY and CDR2 SMNVEV (reference sequence). In DNA form, the CDR3 reads TGTGCCAGCACCCAGGGGGTGGGCAGGGAGAACACTGAAGCTTTCTTT. Encoded protein: CASTQGVGRENTEAFF.

The chain links TRBV6-1 to TRBJ2-4, with 11 bases that match TRBD2. Germline V gives CDR1 MNHNS, CDR2 SASEGT. Germline trimming cut 8 bases from V and 8 bases from J; bases unmatched to any gene: 8. This CDR3 contains 14 residues. The CDR3 sequence is CASGVAGGHDIQYF. DNA of the CDR3: TGTGCCAGCGGAGTAGCGGGAGGGCATGACATTCAGTACTTC.

V usage is TRBV11-2 and J usage is TRBJ2-5, with D possibly being TRBD2 (6 bases). The CDR3 is 13 residues long. Trimming shortened V by 4 bases and J by 3 bases, and 9 bases separated the two germline ends. Germline V gives CDR1 SGHAT, CDR2 FQNNGV. CDR3 loop: CASSSIAEETQYF. The CDR3 DNA reads TGTGCCAGCAGCTCAATAGCGGAAGAGACCCAGTACTTC. The whole variable domain, filled in from reference TRBV11-2 and TRBJ2-5, reads EAGVAQSPRYKIIEKRQSVAFWCNPISGHATLYWYQQILGQGPKLLIQFQNNGVVDDSQLPKDRFSAERLKGVDSTLKIQPAKLEDSAVYLCASSSIAEETQYFGPGTRLLVL.

The chain employs TRBV28 and TRBJ2-1, with 14 bases matching TRBD2. From germline, CDR1 is MDHEN and CDR2 SYDVKM. V gave up 3 bases and J gave up 3 bases; unmatched junction bases: 4. CDR3 length equals 17 residues. The CDR3 is CASSLMTSGRVYNEQFF. CDR3 coding DNA: TGTGCCAGCAGTTTGATGACTAGCGGGAGGGTCTACAATGAGCAGTTCTTC.

The rearrangement joins TRBV6-5 to TRBJ2-1; 8 bases map to TRBD2. V gave up 6 bases and J gave up 7 bases; unmatched junction bases: 11. The CDR3 sequence is 15 residues long. Germline CDR1 and CDR2: MNHEY and SVGAGI. CDR3 sequence: CASRRAGEPLNEQFF. The CDR3 DNA reads as TGTGCCAGCAGGAGAGCGGGAGAACCCTTAAATGAGCAGTTCTTC.

The CDR3 nucleotides read TGTGCCAGCAGTTTATATCAGGGTGCCAACACTGAAGCTTTCTTT. This encodes CASSLYQGANTEAFF. The chain links TRBV27 to TRBJ1-1; possibly TRBD1 for D (5 bases). Germline lookup yields CDR1 MNHEY and CDR2 SMNVEV (reference sequence). The CDR3 runs 15 residues. Trimming stripped 1 base from V and 2 bases from J, with 11 bases between.

The gene calls are TRBV29-1 and TRBJ1-1, with 12 bases lining up with TRBD1. J lost 11 bases, V lost 7 bases, and 8 bases had no gene match. Germline V CDR1 and CDR2: SQVTM, ANQGSEA. The CDR3 contains 12 residues. CDR3 region: CSAGTGGLGAFF. Written as DNA, the CDR3 is TGCAGCGCTGGGACAGGGGGCCTTGGGGCTTTCTTT.

The V gene is TRBV19, the J gene TRBJ2-1; 7 bases match TRBD2. Germline V gene lookup returns CDR1 LNHDA and CDR2 SQIVND (reference sequence). The CDR3 extends over 16 amino acids. V trimming: 5 bases; J trimming: 4 bases; junction bases outside the gene matches: 11. Here the CDR3 DNA reads TGTGCCAGTAGTGCCCTCCGGGACTACCAGTACAATGAGCAGTTCTTC. It yields the protein CASSALRDYQYNEQFF.

The chain links TRBV27 to TRBJ1-5, with TRBD1 identical over 7 bases. Germline V gene sequence: CDR1 MNHEY, CDR2 SMNVEV (reference sequence). J was trimmed by 0 bases and V by 5 bases; bases with no gene match: 4. CDR3 size: 15 residues. This CDR3 reads CASSPGGYSNQPQHF. Written as DNA, the CDR3 is TGTGCCAGCAGTCCAGGGGGTTATAGCAATCAGCCCCAGCATTTT.

V gene TRBV10-3 combines with J gene TRBJ2-3; D not certain. The CDR3 totals 13 residues. Per germline, CDR1 ENHRY and CDR2 SYGVKD. Trimming removed 6 bases at V and 4 bases at J, with 11 bases between. The CDR3 DNA reads as TGTGCCATCAGGCGGAGTGGAGCAGATACGCAGTATTTT. Translation: CAIRRSGADTQYF.

V and J are TRBV30 and TRBJ2-7, with TRBD1 matching over 10 bases. CDR1 GTSNPN and CDR2 SVGIG come from the germline V gene (reference sequence). V shed 3 bases, J shed 2 bases, and the junction held 1 base outside the gene matches. The CDR3 runs 13 residues. The CDR3 bases are TGTGCCTGGAGGACAGGGGGCACCTACGAGCAGTACTTC. This sequence encodes CAWRTGGTYEQYF. Full variable domain (rest looked up from reference TRBV30 and TRBJ2-7): SQTIHQWPATLVQPVGSPLSLECTVEGTSNPNLYWYRQAAGRGLQLLFYSVGIGQISSEVPQNLSASRPQDRQFILSSKKLLLSDSGFYLCAWRTGGTYEQYFGPGTRLTVT.

The chain recombines TRBV9 with TRBJ2-1, with TRBD2 matching over 9 bases. V lost 2 bases and J lost 2; bases outside the gene matches: 2. Germline-derived CDR1 and CDR2 are SGDLS and YYNGEE. This CDR3 contains 15 residues. The CDR3 is CASSVGLATYNEQFF. The CDR3 DNA reads as TGTGCCAGCAGCGTCGGACTAGCGACCTACAATGAGCAGTTCTTC.

This chain uses TRBV5-4 with TRBJ2-1, with TRBD2 as a possible D gene (6 bases). With 0 bases removed from V and 6 bases from J, the gap between germline ends came to 10 bases. The germline CDR1 and CDR2 sequences are SGHNT and YYREEE (reference sequence). The CDR3 consists of 14 residues. The CDR3 DNA reads as TGTGCCAGCAGCTTGGGGGGACTTGGCAATGAGCAGTTCTTC. Amino acid sequence: CASSLGGLGNEQFF.

The V call is TRBV28, the J call TRBJ1-2; 8 nucleotides line up with TRBD1. Germline V gene sequence: CDR1 MDHEN, CDR2 SYDVKM. The length of the CDR3 is 14 residues. V gave up 6 bases and J gave up 5 bases; unmatched junction bases: 8. The DNA for the CDR3 is TGTGCCAGCAGCCTAACGGACAGGGTGTATGGCTACACCTTC. Encoded protein: CASSLTDRVYGYTF.

The genes are TRBV30 and TRBJ2-4; 9 bases align to TRBD1. CDR1 and CDR2 (germline): GTSNPN, SVGIG (reference sequence). The CDR3 is 13 amino acids. V lost 5 bases and J lost 15; bases outside the gene matches: 14. The CDR3 DNA reads TGTGCCTGGGGTCCACCGGACAGGGGAGTACTGTACTTC. Encoded protein: CAWGPPDRGVLYF.

This clone was seen a handful of times. This chain uses TRBV14 with TRBJ2-1, with TRBD1 matching 9 bases. Germline CDR1 reads SGHDN; CDR2 reads FVKESK. V lost 6 bases and J lost 9; bases outside the gene matches: 9. The CDR3 covers 14 residues. The CDR3 DNA sequence: TGTGCCAGCAGACGGGACAGGGTAACGAGTGAGCAGTTCTTC. Translated, it gives CASRRDRVTSEQFF.

This clone occurred once. J is TRBJ2-5 and V is TRBV28, with 8 bases that match TRBD1. CDR1 is MDHEN and CDR2 is SYDVKM in the germline V gene. CDR3 length: 13 amino acids. Trimming removed 6 bases from V and 3 bases from J; junction bases left unmatched: 3. The chain's CDR3 is CASRTDREETQYF. DNA for the CDR3: TGTGCCAGCAGAACGGACAGGGAAGAGACCCAGTACTTC.

J is TRBJ2-1 and V is TRBV10-1; a possible D gene is TRBD1 (5 bases). This CDR3 is built from 13 residues. Per germline, CDR1 WNHNN and CDR2 SYGVQD (reference sequence). The V end lost 0 bases, the J end lost 9 bases, and 9 bases lay between the germline ends. CDR3 in amino acids: CASSESLGAEQFF. DNA for the CDR3: TGCGCCAGCAGTGAGTCGCTAGGGGCTGAGCAGTTCTTC.

V is TRBV2 and J is TRBJ2-3; D possibly corresponds to TRBD2 (5 bases). V lost 6 bases to trimming and J lost 1 base, with 17 bases between them. This CDR3 has 16 residues. Looked up from germline, CDR1 is SNHLY and CDR2 is FYNNEI. CDR3 DNA: TGTGCCAGCAGAGAACGGGGAGTTGGGGGCACAGATACGCAGTATTTT. Encoded protein: CASRERGVGGTDTQYF. Using reference TRBV2 and TRBJ2-3 for the parts outside the CDR3, the full variable domain is EPEVTQTPSHQVTQMGQEVILRCVPISNHLYFYWYRQILGQKVEFLVSFYNNEISEKSEIFDDQFSVERPDGSNFTLKIRSTKLEDSAMYFCASRERGVGGTDTQYFGPGTRLTVL.